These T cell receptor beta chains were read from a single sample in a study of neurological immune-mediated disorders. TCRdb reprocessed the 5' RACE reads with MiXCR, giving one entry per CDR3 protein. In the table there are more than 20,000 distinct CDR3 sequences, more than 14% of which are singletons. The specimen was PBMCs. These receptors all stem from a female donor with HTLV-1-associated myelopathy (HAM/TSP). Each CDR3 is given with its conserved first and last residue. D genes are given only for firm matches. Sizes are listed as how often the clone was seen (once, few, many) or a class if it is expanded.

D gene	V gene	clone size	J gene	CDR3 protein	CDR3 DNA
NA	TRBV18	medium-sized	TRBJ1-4	CASSSGAGREKLFF	TGTGCCAGCTCGTCTGGGGCGGGTCGTGAAAAACTGTTTTTT
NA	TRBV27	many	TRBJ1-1	CASSFRTASTEAFF	TGTGCCAGCAGTTTCCGGACCGCCAGCACTGAAGCTTTCTTT
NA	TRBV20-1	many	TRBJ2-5	CSARRGRVQETQYF	TGCAGTGCCCGCCGGGGGCGGGTCCAAGAGACCCAGTACTTC
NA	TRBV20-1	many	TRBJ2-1	CSAGKSNNEQFF	TGCAGTGCTGGAAAAAGTAACAATGAGCAGTTCTTC
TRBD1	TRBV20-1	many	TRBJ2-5	CSARDSGVSYF	TGCAGTGCCCGGGACAGCGGAGTGTCGTACTTC
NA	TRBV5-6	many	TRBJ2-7	CASSAVGTRDYEQYF	TGTGCCAGCAGCGCCGTGGGCACGCGAGACTACGAGCAGTACTTC
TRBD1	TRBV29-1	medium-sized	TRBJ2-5	CSVVDRGHRETQYF	TGCAGCGTCGTGGACAGGGGGCATAGAGAGACCCAGTACTTC
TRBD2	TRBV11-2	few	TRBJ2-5	CASSSPPTGGQETQYF	TGTGCCAGCAGCTCGCCTCCAACGGGGGGCCAAGAGACCCAGTACTTC
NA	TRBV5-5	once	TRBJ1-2	CASSPGNRGYTF	TGTGCCAGCAGCCCAGGGAATCGTGGCTACACCTTC
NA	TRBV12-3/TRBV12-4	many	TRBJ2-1	CASSPYDGNNEQFF	TGTGCCAGCAGTCCATACGACGGGAACAATGAGCAGTTCTTC
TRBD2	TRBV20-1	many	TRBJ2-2	CSASGGTNTGELFF	TGCAGTGCAAGCGGGGGTACGAACACCGGGGAGCTGTTTTTT